This T cell receptor (beta chain) was sequenced in a study of beta chain features in type 1 diabetes. Findings of the study overall: TCRB CDR3s were moderately but significantly shorter in Type 1 diabetes patients in all four CD4+ subsets.

The sample holds a few counts of this clone. Its target is unknown. Isolated RNA was reverse transcribed in full, so expressed TCRB transcripts were sequenced. Sequenced by immunoSEQ multiplex PCR; TCRdb stores in-frame clones only, minus some. The sample yields some 350,000 clones, roughly 14% seen once. The sample was naive CD4+ T cells from blood. The TCR was taken from a woman aged 18-29 years with type 1 diabetes.

Here the CDR3 reads CASSLERLAGEYEQFF. CDR3 in DNA: TGTGCCAGCAGCTTAGAGAGGCTAGCGGGAGAATATGAGCAGTTCTTC. This rearrangement joins TRBV11-3 to TRBJ2-1, with TRBD2 matching over 10 bases. Losses at the gene ends were 0 bases for V and 8 bases for J; bases not matched to a gene: 7. The CDR3 loop spans 16 amino acids. The germline V gene has CDR1 SGHNT and CDR2 YENEEA.